This T cell receptor (beta chain) was documented in a study of T cell repertoires in cytomegalovirus infection. About the research overall: The authors relied on CMV epitopes, both recently identified HLA-C-restricted and well-studied HLA-B-restricted.

Only a few counts were recorded for this clonotype. The antigen is not known. TCRdb processed the reads anew with MiXCR; each CDR3 protein has one entry. The repertoire includes hundreds of thousands of distinct CDR3 sequences, under 55% of them detected once, and about 45% sits in the top ten. CDR3 length: 17 amino acids. Germline CDR1 SGHVS, CDR2 FQNEAQ. Trimming cost V 5 bases and J 0 bases; bases outside gene matches: 10. The receptor was derived from a human donor in good health (CMV status not recorded). Some clones in this sample may be carry-over from other donors' samples. The J gene is TRBJ2-5, the V gene TRBV7-8, with 9 bases matching TRBD2. Source: cultured PBMCs, taken from culture after CMV antigen stimulation. The CDR3 DNA reads as TGTGCCAGCAGCCTCTCCCGCGGGGGGGGGTACCAAGAGACCCAGTACTTC. This gives the protein CASSLSRGGGYQETQYF.